Given below is one TCR beta chain in context. As originally analysed: Amplification from reference gene primers served as the basis for estimated nucleated cell counts. Clones were sequenced by immunoSEQ multiplex PCR, and TCRdb holds only the in-frame ones, with some missing. For V, J and clone size, that table is used; D and trimming come from the DNA. The sample contains more than 250,000 clones, around 86% of which appear only once. This entry comes from a study of blood T cell repertoires in COVID-19. Study overall: COVID-19 samples collected from the United States, Italy and Spain covered acute and convalescent phases. Nucleic acid was either cDNA or gDNA, and it came from T cells, B-cell-depleted T cells, or PBMCs.

The receptor's source is a man between 45 and 60 years old with active or convalescent COVID-19. Sequencing was performed on peripheral blood.

The DNA for the CDR3 is TGTGCCAGCAGCACATACGGGGGACCCTACGAGCAGTACTTC. Protein: CASSTYGGPYEQYF. The chain carries TRBV6-5 and TRBJ2-7; the D gene is possibly TRBD2 (6 bases). The CDR3 consists of 14 residues. V lost 6 bases, J lost 2 bases, and 14 bases lay in between. CDR1 is MNHEY, CDR2 SVGAGI, per germline.